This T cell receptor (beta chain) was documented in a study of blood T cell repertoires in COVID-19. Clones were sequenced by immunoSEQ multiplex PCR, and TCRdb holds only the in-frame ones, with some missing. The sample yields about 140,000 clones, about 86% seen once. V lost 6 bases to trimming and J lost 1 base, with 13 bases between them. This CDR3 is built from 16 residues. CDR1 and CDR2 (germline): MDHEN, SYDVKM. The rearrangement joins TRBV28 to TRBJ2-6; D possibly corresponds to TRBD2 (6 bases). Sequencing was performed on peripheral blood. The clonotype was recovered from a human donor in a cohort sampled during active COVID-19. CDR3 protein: CASRSSAGSGANVLTF. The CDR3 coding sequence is TGTGCCAGCAGATCTAGCGCAGGGTCTGGGGCCAACGTCCTGACTTTC.